These T cell receptor beta chains were read from a single sample in a study of cytomegalovirus exposure and HLA in healthy donors. Using immunoSEQ multiplex PCR, the repertoire was profiled, and TCRdb retains in-frame clones only, with some absent. Here the sample spans tens of thousands of clones, roughly 97% being singletons. The sequenced sample was PBMCs. These receptors all come from a man between 18 and 35 years old in good health and CMV-seronegative. Both conserved end residues are part of each CDR3. The D gene is left open where the match is weak. Not every row has a clone size; where given, it reads once, few, many or a size class.

clone size	D gene	V gene	J gene	CDR3 DNA	CDR3 protein
few	-	TRBV9	TRBJ2-5	TGTGCCAGCAGCGTAGGGGCCACCTCCCAAGAGACCCAGTACTTC	CASSVGATSQETQYF
-	-	TRBV19	TRBJ2-1	TGTGCCAGTAGTATAGGTAGCGGCCCTTACAATGAGCAGTTCTTC	CASSIGSGPYNEQFF
once	-	TRBV27	TRBJ1-1	TGTGCCAGCACCCCTTCGTCGAACACTGAAGCTTTCTTT	CASTPSSNTEAFF
-	TRBD1	TRBV15	TRBJ2-7	TGTGCCACCAGCAGAGGGACAGGGAACGAGCAGTACTTC	CATSRGTGNEQYF
-	-	TRBV5-6	TRBJ2-7	TGTGCCAGCAGCCGGTCTCTTCTCGAGCAGTACTTC	CASSRSLLEQYF
-	-	TRBV27	TRBJ2-1	TGTGCCAGCAGTTTATCCTGGGGGGAAGGCTCCTACAATGAGCAGTTCTTC	CASSLSWGEGSYNEQFF
-	-	TRBV9	TRBJ1-3	TGTGCCAGCAGTGCGAGCGGGGACACCATATATTTT	CASSASGDTIYF
-	TRBD2	TRBV27	TRBJ2-7	TGTGCCAGCAGGCTAGCGGGAGAAACCGAGCAGTACTTC	CASRLAGETEQYF
-	TRBD1	TRBV5-1	TRBJ2-7	TGCGCCAGCAGCTTGTTAGGGGGCCTCTCCTACGAGCAGTACTTC	CASSLLGGLSYEQYF
-	TRBD1	TRBV5-5	TRBJ1-5	TGTGCCAGCAGCCACGACAGGGGAAGCAATCAGCCCCAGCATTTT	CASSHDRGSNQPQHF
-	-	TRBV12-5	TRBJ2-7	TGTGCTAGTGGTACCATCAAAGGCGGCCTCTACGAGCAGTACTTC	CASGTIKGGLYEQYF